These 16 T cell receptor beta chains share one sample of origin, sequenced in a study of molecular identifiers for immune sequencing clone quantification. TCRdb ran MiXCR on the PCR reads and lists one entry per CDR3 protein. The sample shows about 300,000 distinct CDR3 sequences, roughly a fifth of them seen only once. Sequenced input: naive CD8+ T cells from blood, with Jurkat cell RNA spiked in. Subset described: FACS-sorted CD8+CD4-CCR7+CD45RA+ naive T cells. These TCRs come from a human donor in good health. Some libraries in this study had Jurkat cell RNA spiked in.

This clonotype was counted a few times. The V gene is TRBV3-1, the J gene TRBJ2-1; D remains unclear. The length of the CDR3 is 13 residues. Germline CDR1 is LGHDT and CDR2 is YNNKEL (reference sequence). V lost 5 bases to trimming and J lost 5 bases, with 10 bases between them. The CDR3 sequence is CASSLLDDNEQFF. CDR3 nucleotides: TGTGCCAGCAGCTTGTTGGACGACAATGAGCAGTTCTTC.

Note on this clonotype: This could be a read error, since a much larger clone is one nucleotide away. The chain joins TRBV2 to TRBJ1-4; D remains ambiguous. Germline lookup yields CDR1 SNHLY and CDR2 FYNNEI. The CDR3 is 12 amino acids. V gave up 4 bases and J gave up 8 bases, with 8 bases separating them. In DNA form, the CDR3 reads TGTGCCAGCAGTGCGCCGGACGAAAAACTGTTTTTT. As protein: CASSAPDEKLFF.

This clonotype was seen many times. V is TRBV2 and J is TRBJ1-1; no reliable D call. The CDR3 has 14 residues. The germline gives CDR1 SNHLY, CDR2 FYNNEI. Deletions cut 4 bases from V and 3 bases from J, with 12 bases between. For the CDR3, the DNA is TGTGCCAGCAGTGCCCACGAGGAGTACACTGAAGCTTTCTTT. Protein: CASSAHEEYTEAFF. Supplemented by reference TRBV2 and TRBJ1-1, the full variable domain reads EPEVTQTPSHQVTQMGQEVILRCVPISNHLYFYWYRQILGQKVEFLVSFYNNEISEKSEIFDDQFSVERPDGSNFTLKIRSTKLEDSAMYFCASSAHEEYTEAFFGQGTRLTVV.

Ten or more counts support this clonotype. The chain joins TRBV7-2 to TRBJ2-7; perhaps TRBD1 as D (6 bases). V lost 8 bases and J lost 6, with 20 bases in between. This CDR3 has 14 residues. Germline V gene lookup returns CDR1 SGHTA and CDR2 FQGNSA. The CDR3 coding sequence is TGTGCCAGCCGACAGGATCAGTCTCTCTCCGAGCAGTACTTC. Its protein product is CASRQDQSLSEQYF.

In this sample, this clonotype turned up many times. This chain connects TRBV9 to TRBJ2-7, with a possible D match to TRBD2 (5 bases). V shed 5 bases and J shed 0 bases, with 9 bases lying between them. Germline V gene sequence: CDR1 SGDLS, CDR2 YYNGEE. This CDR3 has 13 amino acids. The CDR3 sequence: CASRSGSSYEQYF. CDR3 nucleotide sequence: TGTGCCAGCAGAAGTGGGAGCTCCTACGAGCAGTACTTC. The whole variable domain, filled in from reference TRBV9 and TRBJ2-7, reads DSGVTQTPKHLITATGQRVTLRCSPRSGDLSVYWYQQSLDQGLQFLIQYYNGEERAKGNILERFSAQQFPDLHSELNLSSLELGDSALYFCASRSGSSYEQYFGPGTRLTVT.

Regarding this clonotype: Just one base apart from a much larger clone, this may be a read error. The chain combines TRBV7-9 with TRBJ2-1, with D perhaps TRBD2 (5 bases). This CDR3 comprises 16 residues. CDR1 is SEHNR, CDR2 FQNEAQ, per germline (reference sequence). The CDR3 region has the DNA TGTGCCAGCGGCTTCCCAGCGGAACACTCCTACAATGAGCAGTTCTTC. Translated: CASGFPAEHSYNEQFF.

On this clonotype itself: This sequence may be a read error, since a much larger clone differs from it by one base. Given the absence of the conserved phenylalanine or tryptophan at the CDR3 end, a read error is likely. The J gene is TRBJ2-5, the V gene TRBV6-5; TRBD2 agrees at 9 bases. The ends lost 0 bases at V and 4 bases at J; junction bases unmatched: 3. Germline V gene sequence: CDR1 MNHEY, CDR2 SVGAGI. The CDR3 totals 15 residues. This CDR3 reads CASSYSGLAGETQYS. The CDR3 DNA reads as TGTGCCAGCAGTTACTCGGGACTAGCTGGAGAGACCCAGTACTCC.

This clonotype was counted between two and nine times. The CDR3 is CASSQVQAGASWEQFF. CDR3 bases: TGCGCCAGCAGCCAAGTCCAAGCGGGGGCGTCATGGGAGCAGTTCTTC. The chain links TRBV4-1 to TRBJ2-1; 8 nucleotides agree with TRBD2. V shed 1 base, J shed 10 bases, and the junction held 12 bases outside the gene matches. In germline, CDR1 is MGHRA, CDR2 YSYEKL. The CDR3 covers 16 residues.

On this clonotype itself: A much more abundant neighbour one base away suggests this may be a read error. CDR3 coding DNA: TGTGCCAGCAGTAAGCGGGGGGCCTACACTGAAGCTTTCTTT. Protein product: CASSKRGAYTEAFF. This chain connects TRBV6-2 or TRBV6-3 to TRBJ1-1; possible D gene TRBD1, 6 bases. CDR1 and CDR2 (germline): MNHEY, SVGEGT. The V and J ends lost 5 bases and 3 bases respectively, with 13 bases between them. This CDR3 region has 14 residues.

This clonotype showed up many times. The V call is TRBV3-1, the J call TRBJ1-1; TRBD1 might be the D (6 bases). V lost 6 bases and J 0 bases, leaving 14 bases between the germline ends. Germline V gene data show CDR1 as LGHDT and CDR2 as YNNKEL (reference sequence). The CDR3 sequence is 15 residues long. The CDR3: CASSTIQGLNTEAFF. In DNA, the CDR3 is TGTGCCAGCAGTACGATACAGGGTTTGAACACTGAAGCTTTCTTT.

The chain couples TRBV29-1 to TRBJ2-5, with 13 positions matching TRBD2. CDR3 size: 15 residues. The J segment lost 9 bases and the V segment lost 5 bases, leaving 12 bases of the junction unmatched. CDR1 SQVTM and CDR2 ANQGSEA come from the germline V gene. The CDR3 spells CSVTSGRALEEAQYF. CDR3 DNA sequence: TGCAGCGTTACTAGCGGGAGGGCCTTGGAGGAGGCCCAGTACTTC. The variable domain in full, completed from reference TRBV29-1 and TRBJ2-5, reads SAVISQKPSRDICQRGTSLTIQCQVDSQVTMMFWYRQQPGQSLTLIATANQGSEATYESGFVIDKFPISRPNLTFSTLTVSNMSPEDSSIYLCSVTSGRALEEAQYFGPGTRLLVL.

For this clonotype: A clone one base away is much larger, so this may be a read error. The chain has TRBV20-1 and TRBJ2-5, with a weak D call TRBD1 (6 bases). Germline values: CDR1 DFQATT, CDR2 SNEGSKA (reference sequence). The CDR3 totals 14 residues. The CDR3 spells CGAPSRAGDETQYF. CDR3 nucleotides: TGCGGTGCCCCATCTCGGGCAGGGGATGAGACCCAGTACTTC.

Ten or more counts support this clonotype. In DNA form, the CDR3 reads TGTGCCAGCAGCTTATGGTCCGGTGAGCAGTTCTTC. As protein: CASSLWSGEQFF. The chain is built from TRBV7-9 and TRBJ2-1; D is unclear. Germline CDR1 SEHNR, CDR2 FQNEAQ (reference sequence). The V and J ends lost 2 bases and 9 bases respectively, with 8 bases between them. The length of the CDR3 is 12 residues.

There are a few counts of this clonotype. Being one base from a much bigger clone, this may be a read error. The rearrangement links TRBV20-1 to TRBJ1-1; D is perhaps TRBD1 (5 bases). The CDR3 is made up of 15 amino acids. Per germline, CDR1 DFQATT and CDR2 SNEGSKA (reference sequence). The CDR3 region is CSTRDFRQRNTEAFF. CDR3 nucleotide sequence: TGCAGTACTAGAGATTTTAGACAGAGGAACACTGAAGCTTTCTTT.

This clonotype appeared many times. The chain joins TRBV4-3 to TRBJ2-1, with TRBD2 matching over 7 bases. V lost 0 bases to trimming and J lost 3 bases; unmatched junction nucleotides: 2. The V gene's germline CDR1 is LGHNA and CDR2 YSLEER. The CDR3 is 15 amino acids. The CDR3 bases are TGCGCCAGCAGCCAAGAGCGGGGGTACTACAATGAGCAGTTCTTC. Protein: CASSQERGYYNEQFF.

This clonotype showed up many times. The V and J genes are TRBV27 and TRBJ2-3; tentative D call: TRBD2 (6 bases). Germline V lookup: CDR1 MNHEY, CDR2 SMNVEV (reference sequence). V was clipped by 7 bases and J by 2 bases, with 22 bases between them. The CDR3 covers 17 residues. CDR3 DNA: TGTGCCAGCAACTCCCTCGGGGTTAGCGGCCCCACAGATACGCAGTATTTT. Translation: CASNSLGVSGPTDTQYF.